This T cell receptor (beta chain) stems from a study of blood T cells in healthy people across ages. The germline V gene encodes CDR1 SGDLS and CDR2 YYNGEE. The CDR3 contains 17 residues. After removal of 3 bases from V and 0 bases from J, the junction contained 6 bases not matched to a gene. A second PCR of about 7 to 12 cycles used a sample-barcoded 5' primer and a J-beta primer mix. Every molecule of cDNA carried a tag from a template-switch adaptor with 12 random nucleotides. No fewer than 3 million CDR3-containing paired-end reads came from each sample. TCRdb reprocessed the 5' RACE reads via MiXCR and lists one record per CDR3 protein. Of roughly 1.5 million distinct CDR3 sequences listed, about 45% are singletons. General study findings and limits: Long-lived donors carried more naive CD4+ cells and greater diversity than aged donors.

As to this clonotype: Its specificity is unknown.

Caucasian, healthy and from Russia, the donors were aged between 6 and 90. Sequenced material: blood. The chain couples TRBV9 to TRBJ2-3; 11 bases line up with TRBD2. The sequence was obtained from a woman under 30 in good health. The CDR3 loop reads CASSARTSGFSTDTQYF. The CDR3 region has the DNA TGTGCCAGCAGCGCCCGGACTAGCGGGTTTAGCACAGATACGCAGTATTTT. Looking up the rest from reference TRBV9 and TRBJ2-3 gives the full variable domain: DSGVTQTPKHLITATGQRVTLRCSPRSGDLSVYWYQQSLDQGLQFLIQYYNGEERAKGNILERFSAQQFPDLHSELNLSSLELGDSALYFCASSARTSGFSTDTQYFGPGTRLTVL.